This entry lists 26 T cell receptor beta chains sequenced from one sample in a study of OX40 agonist ivuxolimab in advanced cancers. TCRdb's table, derived via immunoSEQ multiplex PCR, lists solely in-frame clones and lacks some. The sample lists tens of thousands of clones, more than 70% seen once, with more than 0.9% in the top ten. The material sequenced was CD4+ or CD8+ T cells sorted from blood, taken in a trial of the OX40 agonist ivuxolimab. The receptor set was obtained from an adult with an advanced solid tumor such as melanoma, head and neck, liver or kidney cancer.

CDR3 nucleotides: TGCGCCAGCAGCCCCGGAGGTCGGACAGTGAACACCGGGGAGCTGTTTTTT. As protein: CASSPGGRTVNTGELFF. The chain combines TRBV5-1 with TRBJ2-2; a possible D gene is TRBD1 (6 bases). V lost 4 bases and J lost 1, with 17 bases in between. Germline values: CDR1 SGHRS, CDR2 YFSETQ. This CDR3 has 17 residues. The full variable domain, rest sourced from reference TRBV5-1 and TRBJ2-2, is KAGVTQTPRYLIKTRGQQVTLSCSPISGHRSVSWYQQTPGQGLQFLFEYFSETQRNKGNFPGRFSGRQFSNSRSEMNVSTLELGDSALYLCASSPGGRTVNTGELFFGEGSRLTVL.

V is TRBV6-6 and J is TRBJ1-3; D remains ambiguous. Germline assignment: CDR1 MNHNY and CDR2 SVGAGI (reference sequence). V gave up 6 bases and J gave up 0 bases, with 6 bases separating them. CDR3 length: 13 residues. The CDR3 is CASSLLSGNTIYF. The CDR3 nucleotides are TGTGCCAGCAGCCTCCTCTCTGGAAACACCATATATTTT.

V is TRBV9 and J is TRBJ2-7, with TRBD1 matching over 10 bases. Germline lookup yields CDR1 SGDLS and CDR2 YYNGEE. This CDR3 contains 17 residues. The trim removed 0 bases at V and 1 base at J, leaving 7 bases unmatched. The CDR3 bases are TGTGCCAGCAGCGTAGGTCTCCCGGGACAGGGGTCCTACGAGCAGTACTTC. Encoded protein: CASSVGLPGQGSYEQYF.

The rearrangement joins TRBV19 to TRBJ1-1, with unresolved D. This CDR3 has 11 residues. Germline loops: CDR1 LNHDA, CDR2 SQIVND (reference sequence). V shed 10 bases and J shed 5 bases, with 11 bases lying between them. CDR3 region: CAKTVDTEAFF. The DNA of the CDR3 is TGTGCCAAAACCGTGGATACTGAAGCTTTCTTT.

V and J are TRBV6-5 and TRBJ1-2, with TRBD1 as a possible D gene (6 bases). With 6 bases removed from V and 2 bases from J, the gap between germline ends came to 10 bases. The CDR3 has 13 residues. Looked up from germline, CDR1 is MNHEY and CDR2 is SVGAGI. The chain's CDR3 is CASRQGINYGYTF. CDR3 DNA: TGTGCCAGCAGACAGGGAATAAACTATGGCTACACCTTC.

This CDR3 reads CASSSRDGKNEKLFF. The CDR3 DNA reads TGTGCCAGCTCAAGCCGGGACGGGAAAAATGAAAAACTGTTTTTT. The chain carries TRBV18 and TRBJ1-4; possible D gene TRBD1, 5 bases. CDR1 and CDR2 (germline): KGHSH, LQKENI. V was shortened by 5 bases and J by 5 bases, with 15 bases between the two germline ends. There are 15 residues in the CDR3.

The chain uses TRBV18 and TRBJ2-1, with D possibly matching TRBD2 (6 bases). Trimming removed 6 bases from V and 13 bases from J, with 13 bases in between. This CDR3 contains 11 residues. Germline values: CDR1 KGHSH, CDR2 LQKENI. The chain's CDR3 is CASSAGTEQFF. The CDR3 bases are TGTGCCAGCTCGGCCGGGACTGAACAGTTCTTC.

J is TRBJ2-7 and V is TRBV11-1; D possibly corresponds to TRBD2 (5 bases). Trimming pared 2 bases from V and 0 bases from J, leaving 17 bases between. This CDR3 contains 17 residues. Germline CDR1 reads SGHAT; CDR2 reads FQDESV (reference sequence). This CDR3 is CASSLTLASGSSYEQYF. The CDR3, as DNA: TGTGCCAGCAGCTTAACCCTCGCGTCGGGAAGCTCCTACGAGCAGTACTTC.

Comment on this clone: At one of its ends the junction is not consistent with the germline gene, which may arise from a read error. The V call is TRBV7-7, the J call TRBJ2-6; 7 nucleotides line up with TRBD1. Germline V gene data show CDR1 as SSHAT and CDR2 as FNYEAQ (reference sequence). The CDR3 spans 16 residues. The CDR3 protein is CASSPGGLSGANVLTF. The CDR3 DNA reads TGTGCTAGCAGCCCAGGGGGTCTCTCTGGGGCCAACGTCCTGACTTTC.

This clone has a single count. This chain uses TRBV7-7 with TRBJ2-5; a weak D match, TRBD1 (5 bases). Per the germline V gene, CDR1 is SSHAT and CDR2 is FNYEAQ (reference sequence). The CDR3 covers 13 residues. The V end was cut by 5 bases, the J end by 1 base, with 8 bases between. The CDR3: CASSPRVQETQYF. The DNA for the CDR3 is TGTGCCAGCAGCCCCAGGGTCCAAGAGACCCAGTACTTC.

The V gene is TRBV9, the J gene TRBJ2-2; D ambiguous. V lost 0 bases, J lost 2 bases, and 8 bases lay in between. The CDR3 consists of 15 residues. Germline CDR1 and CDR2: SGDLS and YYNGEE. The CDR3 nucleotides read TGTGCCAGCAGCGTAGAGGGCCGTAACACCGGGGAGCTGTTTTTT. It is translated as CASSVEGRNTGELFF.

The chain employs TRBV5-6 and TRBJ2-5; 8 bases are a match to TRBD2. Germline CDR1 and CDR2: SGHDT and YYEEEE. The V segment lost 3 bases and the J segment 0 bases; nucleotides outside the gene matches: 1. The CDR3 covers 14 residues. CDR3 in amino acids: CASSWTSNQETQYF. The CDR3, as DNA: TGTGCCAGCAGCTGGACTAGCAACCAAGAGACCCAGTACTTC.

The V call is TRBV18, the J call TRBJ2-1, with 10 nucleotides matching TRBD2. Trimming removed 2 bases from V and 4 bases from J; junction bases left unmatched: 8. The germline CDR1 and CDR2 sequences are KGHSH and LQKENI. This CDR3 contains 17 residues. This CDR3 is CASSPDSGGAMYNEQFF. CDR3 DNA sequence: TGTGCCAGCTCACCAGACAGCGGGGGGGCTATGTACAATGAGCAGTTCTTC.

This clone was observed once. The V and J genes are TRBV10-3 and TRBJ2-1; perhaps TRBD1 as D (6 bases). V lost 2 bases, J lost 2 bases, and 19 bases lay in between. CDR1 ENHRY and CDR2 SYGVKD come from the germline V gene. This CDR3 has 18 amino acids. CDR3 in amino acids: CAISEQIPGHPTYNEQFF. The CDR3 coding sequence is TGTGCCATCAGTGAGCAAATACCGGGACATCCCACCTACAATGAGCAGTTCTTC.

This clone has only a few counts. The chain's CDR3 is CASSRDVETQYF. The CDR3 DNA is TGTGCCAGCAGCAGGGACGTGGAGACCCAGTACTTC. This chain links TRBV7-8 with TRBJ2-5; D is perhaps TRBD1 or TRBD2 (5 bases each). The germline CDR1 and CDR2 sequences are SGHVS and FQNEAQ. Trimming left V 5 bases short and J 5 bases short, with 9 bases between. CDR3 length equals 12 residues.

The chain employs TRBV6-5 and TRBJ2-3; 8 bases are shared with TRBD2. Per the germline V gene, CDR1 is MNHEY and CDR2 is SVGAGI. J lost 1 base, V lost 0 bases, and 3 bases had no gene match. This CDR3 is 16 amino acids long. Written as DNA, the CDR3 is TGTGCCAGCAGTTACTCCCGGACTAGCCGCACAGATACGCAGTATTTT. Translation: CASSYSRTSRTDTQYF.

The chain uses TRBV12-5 and TRBJ2-1; either TRBD1 or TRBD2 may fit D (5 bases each). Germline CDR1 and CDR2: LGHNT and FRNRAP. The CDR3 loop spans 15 amino acids. Trimming stripped 6 bases from V and 0 bases from J, with 12 bases between. The CDR3 sequence is CASGGDRSSYNEQFF. The CDR3 DNA follows: TGTGCTAGTGGGGGGGACCGGAGCTCCTACAATGAGCAGTTCTTC.

This clone appeared once. J is TRBJ1-5 and V is TRBV30; D is undetermined. Germline CDR1 GTSNPN, CDR2 SVGIG (reference sequence). V lost 3 bases and J lost 0, with 6 bases in between. CDR3 length: 13 residues. CDR3 sequence (DNA): TGTGCCTGGAGCCAAAATAGCAATCAGCCCCAGCATTTT. This gives the protein CAWSQNSNQPQHF. The full variable domain, in which reference TRBV30 and TRBJ1-5 provide the parts outside the CDR3, is SQTIHQWPATLVQPVGSPLSLECTVEGTSNPNLYWYRQAAGRGLQLLFYSVGIGQISSEVPQNLSASRPQDRQFILSSKKLLLSDSGFYLCAWSQNSNQPQHFGDGTRLSIL.

The gene calls are TRBV19 and TRBJ2-1; TRBD1 agrees at 7 bases. With V trimmed by 7 bases and J by 8 bases, 11 bases remained unmatched. This CDR3 comprises 14 residues. CDR1 LNHDA and CDR2 SQIVND come from the germline V gene (reference sequence). DNA of the CDR3: TGTGCCAGTACCACACAGGGGACCTGGGATGAGCAGTTCTTC. It codes for CASTTQGTWDEQFF.

The table lists this clone with a few counts. The rearrangement links TRBV29-1 to TRBJ1-5; unclear D gene. CDR1 is SQVTM, CDR2 ANQGSEA, per germline. There are 14 residues in the CDR3. Deletions cut 4 bases from V and 4 bases from J, with 14 bases between. CDR3 sequence reads: CSVGSGMRNQPQHF. The CDR3, as DNA: TGCAGCGTTGGGAGTGGGATGAGGAATCAGCCCCAGCATTTT. Full variable domain (missing parts from reference TRBV29-1 and TRBJ1-5): SAVISQKPSRDICQRGTSLTIQCQVDSQVTMMFWYRQQPGQSLTLIATANQGSEATYESGFVIDKFPISRPNLTFSTLTVSNMSPEDSSIYLCSVGSGMRNQPQHFGDGTRLSIL.

The CDR3 DNA sequence: TGTGCCTGGAGTGTACAGACAGGGCCTAATGAAAAACTGTTTTTT. Protein: CAWSVQTGPNEKLFF. The chain combines TRBV30 with TRBJ1-4, with 7 bases matching TRBD1. The CDR3 runs 15 residues. The germline V gene has CDR1 GTSNPN and CDR2 SVGIG (reference sequence). J was trimmed by 3 bases and V by 0 bases; bases with no gene match: 4.

This sequence joins TRBV7-3 and TRBJ2-5, with D perhaps TRBD2 (6 bases). The CDR3 covers 15 residues. Germline-derived CDR1 and CDR2 are SGHTA and FQGTGA. The V end was cut by 5 bases, the J end by 2 bases, with 15 bases between. The CDR3 nucleotides are TGTGCCAGCAGCCAAAACACCGGGGGACAAGAGACCCAGTACTTC. This encodes CASSQNTGGQETQYF. Full variable domain (rest looked up from reference TRBV7-3 and TRBJ2-5): GAGVSQTPSNKVTEKGKYVELRCDPISGHTALYWYRQSLGQGPEFLIYFQGTGAADDSGLPNDRFFAVRPEGSVSTLKIQRTERGDSAVYLCASSQNTGGQETQYFGPGTRLLVL.

This clone was seen a single time. V is TRBV13 and J is TRBJ1-1; D perhaps matches TRBD1 (5 bases). Germline V gene lookup returns CDR1 PRHDT and CDR2 FYEKMQ (reference sequence). Trimming took off 4 bases at V and 6 bases at J, with 18 bases between the two ends. The CDR3 contains 15 residues. The CDR3 sequence is CASSSSGTPRPEAFF. The DNA for the CDR3 is TGTGCCAGCAGCTCGTCCGGGACCCCCCGACCTGAAGCTTTCTTT.

This chain links TRBV11-2 with TRBJ1-1; the match to TRBD1 covers 7 bases. Germline V gene sequence: CDR1 SGHAT, CDR2 FQNNGV. V was clipped by 5 bases and J by 3 bases; unmatched bases: 6. CDR3 length: 14 residues. The CDR3 loop reads CASSQTGRDTEAFF. Here the CDR3 DNA reads TGTGCCAGCAGCCAGACAGGGAGGGACACTGAAGCTTTCTTT.

This clone was counted between two and nine times. The chain carries TRBV6-1 and TRBJ1-2; D uncertain. CDR3 length: 12 residues. Deletions cut 2 bases from V and 5 bases from J, with 6 bases between. Germline values: CDR1 MNHNS, CDR2 SASEGT. CDR3 residues: CASSEIGYGYTF. CDR3 DNA sequence: TGTGCCAGCAGTGAAATTGGTTATGGCTACACCTTC.

This clone was counted between two and nine times. The rearrangement links TRBV9 to TRBJ1-2; 9 bases map to TRBD1. The CDR3 is made up of 14 amino acids. V shed 4 bases and J 3 bases; nucleotides not matched to a gene: 4. Per germline, CDR1 SGDLS and CDR2 YYNGEE. CDR3: CASSFRTGDYGYTF. The CDR3 DNA sequence: TGTGCCAGCAGCTTCCGGACAGGGGACTATGGCTACACCTTC.